This T cell receptor beta chain originates from a study of blood T cells in healthy people across ages. Deletions cut 4 bases from V and 11 bases from J, with 14 bases between. The CDR3 loop spans 12 amino acids. Germline V gene lookup returns CDR1 MNHEY and CDR2 SMNVEV (reference sequence). Combining a sample-barcoded 5' primer with a J-beta primer mix, a second PCR ran for about 7 to 12 cycles. TCRdb reprocessed the 5' RACE reads with MiXCR, giving one entry per CDR3 protein. The sample lists about 1 million distinct CDR3 sequences, under 55% seen once, with 18% in the top ten. Sequencing used blood. The genes are TRBV27 and TRBJ1-1; D unclear. This TCR derives from a woman aged 60-75 years in good health. CDR3: CASSSDLIRAFF. The CDR3 bases are TGTGCCAGCAGTTCCGACCTGATCAGGGCTTTCTTT.